Listed below are T cell receptor beta chains from one sample, sequenced in a study of metastatic and nonmetastatic thyroid tumors. TCRdb re-analyzed the PCR reads through MiXCR. The sample records about 27,000 clones, 16% being singletons. Material: blood. These receptors all stem from a male donor with papillary thyroid cancer or a benign thyroid nodule (not recorded which). Some clones in this sample may be carry-over from other donors' samples. The CDR3 runs from the conserved cysteine through the conserved F or W. D genes are given only for firm matches. Size tells how often a clone was seen (once, few, many) or the class of an expanded clone, and some rows leave it out.

size	V	J	D	CDR3	DNA
medium-sized	TRBV13	TRBJ1-1	TRBD1	CASSGGQGYTEAFF	TGTGCCAGCAGCGGGGGACAGGGGTACACTGAAGCTTTCTTT
NA	TRBV6-2/TRBV6-3	TRBJ2-3	NA	CASSRRGVTSSTDTQYF	TGTGCCAGCAGTCGGCGTGGAGTGACGAGCTCCACAGATACGCAGTATTTT
many	TRBV18	TRBJ2-7	TRBD2	CASSPVAGGPLGEQYF	TGTGCCAGCTCACCAGTGGCGGGAGGGCCCTTGGGAGAGCAGTACTTC
many	TRBV4-1	TRBJ2-1	TRBD2	CASSQRWVGAGADEQFF	TGCGCCAGCAGCCAGCGGTGGGTAGGAGCGGGAGCAGATGAGCAGTTCTTC
many	TRBV28	TRBJ2-1	NA	CPTENYNEQFF	TGTCCTACGGAGAACTACAATGAGCAGTTCTTC
many	TRBV18	TRBJ2-7	TRBD2	CASHGGGVNLHEQYF	TGTGCCAGCCATGGCGGGGGTGTGAATTTGCACGAGCAGTACTTC
many	TRBV3-1	TRBJ2-1	NA	CASSQEGTGWYNEQFF	TGTGCCAGCAGCCAAGAGGGCACAGGGTGGTACAATGAGCAGTTCTTC
few	TRBV6-1	TRBJ1-3	TRBD1	CASSSRGLGNTIYF	TGTGCCAGCAGTAGCAGGGGGCTCGGAAACACCATATATTTT
many	TRBV2	TRBJ2-5	NA	CASSVYGGSRETQYF	TGTGCCAGCAGTGTTTATGGGGGTAGCAGAGAGACCCAGTACTTC
NA	TRBV7-9	TRBJ1-1	NA	CASSLAGTKNTEAFF	TGTGCCAGCAGCCTAGCCGGCACGAAGAACACTGAAGCTTTCTTT
medium-sized	TRBV6-1	TRBJ2-6	NA	CASSEPGGGLSGANVLTF	TGTGCCAGCAGTGAACCTGGCGGTGGACTGTCTGGGGCCAACGTCCTGACTTTC
many	TRBV15	TRBJ2-5	NA	CATSRVPSPVVETQYF	TGTGCCACCAGCAGAGTGCCGAGCCCCGTGGTAGAGACCCAGTACTTC
medium-sized	TRBV6-1	TRBJ2-7	TRBD2	CATGRDYEQYF	TGTGCGACGGGGAGGGATTACGAGCAGTACTTC
many	TRBV20-1	TRBJ1-5	NA	CSATQPGAIQPQHF	TGCAGTGCTACACAGCCCGGGGCTATTCAGCCCCAGCATTTT
medium-sized	TRBV12-3/TRBV12-4	TRBJ2-7	NA	CASSRPAGDDHEQYF	TGTGCCAGCAGTCGCCCCGCAGGGGACGACCACGAGCAGTACTTC
many	TRBV6-1	TRBJ1-1	NA	CASSREQYVNTEAFF	TGTGCCAGCAGTCGGGAACAGTACGTGAACACTGAGGCTTTCTTT
many	TRBV6-1	TRBJ2-1	NA	CASSTGSSYNEQFF	TGTGCCAGCAGTACAGGGAGCTCCTACAATGAGCAGTTCTTC
many	TRBV20-1	TRBJ2-7	NA	CSATDILSYEQYF	TGCAGCGCAACAGACATTCTCTCCTACGAGCAGTACTTC
many	TRBV7-2	TRBJ2-6	NA	CASSLRVSGANVLTF	TGTGCCAGCAGCTTACGGGTCTCTGGGGCCAACGTCCTGACTTTC
many	TRBV5-1	TRBJ2-1	TRBD2	CASSAGTSGDEQFF	TGCGCCAGCAGCGCGGGGACTAGCGGCGATGAGCAGTTCTTC
medium-sized	TRBV12-3/TRBV12-4	TRBJ2-7	TRBD2	CASSLEEGGPEEQYF	TGTGCCAGCAGTTTAGAGGAGGGAGGGCCAGAAGAGCAGTACTTC
many	TRBV7-8	TRBJ1-4	NA	CASSLAVGELFF	TGTGCCAGCAGCTTAGCCGTGGGGGAACTGTTTTTT
many	TRBV6-1	TRBJ2-7	NA	CASSDPFRLARSYEQYF	TGTGCCAGCAGTGACCCTTTTAGGCTAGCCCGCTCCTACGAGCAGTACTTC
many	TRBV18	TRBJ2-5	NA	CASSRAGEETQYF	TGTGCCAGCTCACGGGCAGGAGAAGAGACCCAGTACTTC
many	TRBV5-1	TRBJ1-1	NA	CASSLARAFTGTEAFF	TGCGCCAGCAGCTTGGCCAGGGCTTTTACGGGCACTGAAGCTTTCTTT
many	TRBV30	TRBJ1-1	TRBD1	CAWGQGLSTEAFF	TGTGCCTGGGGACAGGGGTTAAGCACTGAAGCTTTCTTT
NA	TRBV7-4	TRBJ1-1	TRBD1	CASSSPPGQGSTEAFF	TGTGCCAGCAGCTCCCCTCCGGGACAGGGCTCCACTGAAGCTTTCTTT
many	TRBV24-1	TRBJ1-5	NA	CATSGKRLNQPQHF	TGTGCCACCAGTGGAAAACGGTTGAATCAGCCCCAGCATTTT
many	TRBV11-1	TRBJ2-3	TRBD2	CASSPPGSGSTDTQYF	TGTGCCAGCAGCCCCCCCGGTAGCGGGAGCACAGATACGCAGTATTTT
many	TRBV20-1	TRBJ1-1	NA	CSASYWNTEAFF	TGCAGTGCTAGTTACTGGAACACTGAAGCTTTCTTT
many	TRBV15	TRBJ2-7	NA	CATSRGAISYEQYF	TGTGCCACCAGCAGAGGGGCAATCTCCTACGAGCAGTACTTC
many	TRBV6-2/TRBV6-3	TRBJ1-1	NA	CAIVAESNTEAFF	TGTGCCATCGTGGCAGAGTCGAACACTGAAGCTTTCTTT
NA	TRBV5-8	TRBJ2-7	NA	CASSRTVDFYEQYF	TGTGCCAGCAGCCGGACAGTGGACTTCTACGAGCAGTACTTC
medium-sized	TRBV5-1	TRBJ2-3	NA	CASSSTGSEMNTQYF	TGCGCCAGCAGCTCTACTGGGAGTGAGATGAATACGCAGTATTTT
NA	TRBV4-2	TRBJ2-3	TRBD2	CASSQERASGTDTQYF	TGTGCCAGCAGCCAAGAGAGGGCTAGCGGAACAGATACGCAGTATTTT